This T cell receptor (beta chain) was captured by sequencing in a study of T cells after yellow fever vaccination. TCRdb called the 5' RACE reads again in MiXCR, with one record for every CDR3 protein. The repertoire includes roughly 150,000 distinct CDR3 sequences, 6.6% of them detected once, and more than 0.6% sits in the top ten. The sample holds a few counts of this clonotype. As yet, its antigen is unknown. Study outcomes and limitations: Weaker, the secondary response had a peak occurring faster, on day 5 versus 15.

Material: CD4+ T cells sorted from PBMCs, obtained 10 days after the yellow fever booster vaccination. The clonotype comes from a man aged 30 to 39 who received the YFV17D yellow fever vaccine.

Here the CDR3 reads CASNRGPETQYF. The CDR3 DNA follows: TGTGCCAGCAACAGGGGCCCAGAGACCCAGTACTTC. The gene calls are TRBV2 and TRBJ2-5, with TRBD1 matching 7 bases. There are 12 residues in the CDR3. Germline CDR1 and CDR2: SNHLY and FYNNEI. Trimming cost V 7 bases and J 4 bases; bases outside gene matches: 3. Based on the CDR3 plus reference TRBV2 and TRBJ2-5, the full variable domain is EPEVTQTPSHQVTQMGQEVILRCVPISNHLYFYWYRQILGQKVEFLVSFYNNEISEKSEIFDDQFSVERPDGSNFTLKIRSTKLEDSAMYFCASNRGPETQYFGPGTRLLVL.